These 15 T cell receptor beta chains were sequenced from one sample in a study of control samples from healthy donors and cancer patients. Repertoires were generated with immunoSEQ multiplex PCR, while TCRdb's copy carries only in-frame clones and drops some. The data contain about 58,000 clones, nearly 90% of them seen just once; the ten biggest clones take up 6%. Input material: PBMCs. Receptors were obtained from a man in his 60s with colorectal cancer.

The J gene is TRBJ1-5, the V gene TRBV7-9; 7 nucleotides match TRBD1. The ends lost 5 bases at V and 7 bases at J; junction bases unmatched: 8. The CDR3 has 14 residues. The germline V gene encodes CDR1 SEHNR and CDR2 FQNEAQ (reference sequence). The CDR3 DNA reads as TGTGCCAGCAGCCCGACAGGGTTGGGGCAGCCCCAGCATTTT. The encoded protein is CASSPTGLGQPQHF.

J is TRBJ1-4 and V is TRBV7-8; no reliable D call. Trimming stripped 5 bases from V and 7 bases from J, with 11 bases between. Germline CDR1 and CDR2: SGHVS and FQNEAQ. This CDR3 has 13 amino acids. The CDR3 DNA reads TGTGCCAGCAGCGGACTTCGGAGTGAAAAACTGTTTTTT. Translated, it gives CASSGLRSEKLFF. Drawing the rest from reference TRBV7-8 and TRBJ1-4, the complete variable domain is GAGVSQSPRYKVAKRGQDVALRCDPISGHVSLFWYQQALGQGPEFLTYFQNEAQLDKSGLPSDRFFAERPEGSVSTLKIQRTQQEDSAVYLCASSGLRSEKLFFGSGTQLSVL.

The rearrangement links TRBV27 to TRBJ1-6; D is ambiguous. Germline CDR1 reads MNHEY; CDR2 reads SMNVEV (reference sequence). The CDR3 covers 15 residues. V lost 0 bases, J lost 9 bases, and 12 bases lay in between. The CDR3 loop reads CASSLSLSAISPLHF. CDR3 DNA sequence: TGTGCCAGCAGTTTATCCCTATCAGCAATTTCACCCCTCCACTTT.

The V and J genes are TRBV10-3 and TRBJ2-1; 10 bases align to TRBD2. The CDR3 totals 15 residues. Unmatched junction bases numbered 7, after V lost 6 bases and J lost 5 bases. The germline CDR1 and CDR2 sequences are ENHRY and SYGVKD. The CDR3 spells CAISLLAGSNNEQFF. As DNA, the CDR3 is TGTGCCATCAGCCTACTAGCGGGGTCTAACAATGAGCAGTTCTTC.

This chain uses TRBV5-4 with TRBJ2-3; D tentatively fits TRBD1 or TRBD2 (6 bases each). Trimming shortened V by 4 bases and J by 2 bases, and 17 bases separated the two germline ends. CDR1 is SGHNT and CDR2 is YYREEE in the germline V gene (reference sequence). The CDR3 spans 16 residues. In DNA form, the CDR3 reads TGTGCCAGCAGCCCCGGAGGGGGACTGAACACAGATACGCAGTATTTT. Translation: CASSPGGGLNTDTQYF. The full variable domain, completed using reference TRBV5-4 and TRBJ2-3, is ETGVTQSPTHLIKTRGQQVTLRCSSQSGHNTVSWYQQALGQGPQFIFQYYREEENGRGNFPPRFSGLQFPNYSSELNVNALELDDSALYLCASSPGGGLNTDTQYFGPGTRLTVL.

This clone came up once. The rearrangement joins TRBV9 to TRBJ1-6; 9 positions match TRBD1. With 3 bases clipped from V and 6 bases from J, the junction kept 4 bases outside the gene matches. The germline gives CDR1 SGDLS, CDR2 YYNGEE. The CDR3 covers 15 residues. Written as DNA, the CDR3 is TGTGCCAGCAGCGGCGGGACAGGGAGTAATTCACCCCTCCACTTT. It specifies CASSGGTGSNSPLHF.

The chain uses TRBV11-2 and TRBJ2-5, with D possibly TRBD2 on 6 matching bases. V was trimmed by 0 bases and J by 5 bases, leaving 13 bases between them. Germline CDR1 SGHAT, CDR2 FQNNGV. This CDR3 region has 15 residues. The CDR3 spells CASSLEKAGWETQYF. Written as DNA, the CDR3 is TGTGCCAGCAGCTTAGAAAAGGCGGGGTGGGAGACCCAGTACTTC.

A single count supports this clone. One junction end does not reproduce the germline sequence, and a read error may be involved. The chain recombines TRBV18 with TRBJ2-7, with 9 positions matching TRBD1. The CDR3 has 14 residues. The V gene's germline CDR1 is KGHSH and CDR2 LQKENI. The CDR3 DNA is TGTGCCAGCGCACCGCGACAGGGGGTCTACGAGCAGTACTTC. This gives the protein CASAPRQGVYEQYF.

The V call is TRBV7-9, the J call TRBJ2-3; 8 nucleotides align to TRBD2. Germline V CDR1 and CDR2: SEHNR, FQNEAQ (reference sequence). V lost 1 base, J lost 3 bases, and 3 bases stayed unmatched. This CDR3 has 15 amino acids. CDR3 loop: CASSLGTSRTDTQYF. CDR3 bases: TGTGCCAGCAGCTTAGGGACTAGCAGGACAGATACGCAGTATTTT.

The J gene is TRBJ2-1, the V gene TRBV4-1; D call uncertain. V lost 1 base and J lost 9, with 7 bases in between. The CDR3 has 12 amino acids. Germline CDR1 is MGHRA and CDR2 is YSYEKL. CDR3 sequence reads: CASSQGKGEQFF. Written as DNA, the CDR3 is TGCGCCAGCAGCCAAGGAAAAGGTGAGCAGTTCTTC.

The V gene is TRBV6-2 or TRBV6-3, the J gene TRBJ2-1, with a possible D match to TRBD2 (6 bases). Germline V gene sequence: CDR1 MNHEY, CDR2 SVGEGT. The CDR3 runs 12 residues. V lost 4 bases and J lost 12, with 13 bases in between. In DNA, the CDR3 is TGTGCCAGCAGTTCTGGGGGGTTAAGGCAGTTCTTC. Encoded protein: CASSSGGLRQFF.

The chain uses TRBV11-3 and TRBJ2-5; tentative D call: TRBD1 (6 bases). Germline CDR1 SGHNT, CDR2 YENEEA. The CDR3 is 17 amino acids. Trimming took 5 bases from V and 1 from J, leaving 20 bases between them. The CDR3 nucleotides are TGTGCCAGCAGCCTCTCGAGGGGTGGGACATCCCAAGAGACCCAGTACTTC. This encodes CASSLSRGGTSQETQYF. Using reference TRBV11-3 and TRBJ2-5 for the parts outside the CDR3, the full variable domain is EAGVVQSPRYKIIEKKQPVAFWCNPISGHNTLYWYLQNLGQGPELLIRYENEEAVDDSQLPKDRFSAERLKGVDSTLKIQPAELGDSAVYLCASSLSRGGTSQETQYFGPGTRLLVL.

The rearrangement links TRBV7-9 to TRBJ1-6; TRBD1 matches at 7 bases. V lost 3 bases to trimming and J lost 8 bases; unmatched junction nucleotides: 4. CDR1 and CDR2 (germline): SEHNR, FQNEAQ (reference sequence). The CDR3 loop spans 14 amino acids. CDR3 sequence reads: CASSLTGRDSPLHF. The DNA for the CDR3 is TGTGCCAGCAGCTTGACAGGGCGGGATTCACCCCTCCACTTT.

This clone came up once. The chain carries TRBV7-8 and TRBJ2-7; the match to TRBD1 covers 7 bases. V shed 5 bases and J 0 bases; nucleotides not matched to a gene: 1. This CDR3 is built from 13 residues. Germline assignment: CDR1 SGHVS and CDR2 FQNEAQ. The CDR3 DNA reads TGTGCCAGCAGCCGGGACAGCTCCTACGAGCAGTACTTC. Translated, it gives CASSRDSSYEQYF.

This sequence joins TRBV7-9 and TRBJ2-3; 14 bases are shared with TRBD2. The CDR3 runs 17 residues. Losses at the gene ends were 5 bases for V and 1 base for J; bases not matched to a gene: 5. CDR1 and CDR2 (germline): SEHNR, FQNEAQ (reference sequence). For the CDR3, the DNA is TGTGCCAGCAGCCCGGGACTAGCGGGGGCCCGCACAGATACGCAGTATTTT. This sequence encodes CASSPGLAGARTDTQYF.